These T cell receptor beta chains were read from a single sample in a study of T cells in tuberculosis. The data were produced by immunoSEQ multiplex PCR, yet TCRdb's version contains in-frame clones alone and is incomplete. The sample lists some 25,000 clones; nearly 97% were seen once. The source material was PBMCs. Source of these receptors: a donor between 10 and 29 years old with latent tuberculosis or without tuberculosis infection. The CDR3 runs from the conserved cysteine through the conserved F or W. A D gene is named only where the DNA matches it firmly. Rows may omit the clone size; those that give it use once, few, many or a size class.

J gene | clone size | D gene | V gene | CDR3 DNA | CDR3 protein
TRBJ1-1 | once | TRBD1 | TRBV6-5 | TGTGCCTCCTCGCACAGGGGATTGAACACTGAAGCTTTCTTT | CASSHRGLNTEAFF
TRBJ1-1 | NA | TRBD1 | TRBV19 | TGTGCCAGTAGTATGCACCGGGACAGGAACACTGAAGCTTTCTTT | CASSMHRDRNTEAFF
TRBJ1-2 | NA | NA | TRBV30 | TGTGCCTGGAGTAAGCCAGGGCAGGGGAACTATGGCTACACCTTC | CAWSKPGQGNYGYTF
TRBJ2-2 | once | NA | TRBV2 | TGTGCCAGCAGTGAGTTGACGGCGGGTGGCGGGGAGCTGTTTTTT | CASSELTAGGGELFF
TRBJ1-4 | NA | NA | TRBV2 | TGTGCCAGCATAGGACTTGGAGGTGAAAAACTGTTTTTT | CASIGLGGEKLFF
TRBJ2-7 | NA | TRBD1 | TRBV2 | TGTGCCAGCAGTGAAGGCCGGACAGGGGGGTCCTACGAGCAGTACTTC | CASSEGRTGGSYEQYF
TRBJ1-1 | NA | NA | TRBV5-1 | TGCGCCAGCAGCTTGGCGCAGGGATATGACACTGAAGCTTTCTTT | CASSLAQGYDTEAFF
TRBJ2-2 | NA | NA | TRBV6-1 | TGTGCCAGCAGTCCCGTCACCGGGGAGCTGTTTTTT | CASSPVTGELFF
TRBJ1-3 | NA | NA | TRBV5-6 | TGTGCCAGTTCAGCAGGGGACTCTGGAAACACCATATATTTT | CASSAGDSGNTIYF
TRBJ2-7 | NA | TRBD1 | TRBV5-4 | TGTGCCAGCAGCCCCCAGGGGACAGGGACTTCCTACGAGCAGTACTTC | CASSPQGTGTSYEQYF
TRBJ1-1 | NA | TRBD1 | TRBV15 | TGTGCCACCAGCGGGGGGGACAGGGGTGACACTGAAGCTTTCTTT | CATSGGDRGDTEAFF
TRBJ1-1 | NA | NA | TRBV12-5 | TGTGCTAGTGGTTTTGAACAGGGTCCGAGCACTGAAGCTTTCTTT | CASGFEQGPSTEAFF
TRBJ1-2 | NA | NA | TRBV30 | TGTGCCTGGAGTGTAGCCGAGGTTGGCTACACCTTC | CAWSVAEVGYTF
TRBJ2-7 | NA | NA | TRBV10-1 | TGCGCCAGCAGTGAGGAGACAGGGAGGTACGAGCAGTACTTC | CASSEETGRYEQYF
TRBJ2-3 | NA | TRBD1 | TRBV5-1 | TGCGCCAGCAGCCCACGCTCCTCGACAGGGTCAGATACGCAGTATTTT | CASSPRSSTGSDTQYF
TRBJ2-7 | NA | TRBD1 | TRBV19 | TGTGCCAGTAGTAACCCGGGACAGGGGGACCCCGGGCAGTACTTC | CASSNPGQGDPGQYF
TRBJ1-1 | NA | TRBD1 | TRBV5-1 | TGCGCCAGCAGCTCCGACAGGGAAGTCTCTGAAGCTTTCTTT | CASSSDREVSEAFF
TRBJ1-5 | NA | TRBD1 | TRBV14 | TGTGCTAGCAGCCAGGCAGGGGGCTCGGGGCAGCCCCAGCATTTT | CASSQAGGSGQPQHF
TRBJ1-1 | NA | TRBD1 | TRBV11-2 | TGTGCCAGCAGCTTCGCCCGACAGGGAACCACTGAAGCTTTCTTT | CASSFARQGTTEAFF
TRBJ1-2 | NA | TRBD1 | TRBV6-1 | TGTGCCAGCAGAAAGACAGGGGGCGCCGACTATGGCTACACCTTC | CASRKTGGADYGYTF
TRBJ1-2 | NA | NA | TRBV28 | TGTGCCAGCAGTTCCGGCCTCAGGGGTAATGGCTACACCTTC | CASSSGLRGNGYTF
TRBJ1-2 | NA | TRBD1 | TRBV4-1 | TGCGCCAGCAGCCACGGACAGGGGGCGCGAGGCTACACCTTC | CASSHGQGARGYTF
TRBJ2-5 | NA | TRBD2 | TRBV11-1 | TGTGCCAGCAGCTTGATTTCGACTAGCGGGGGTGGAAAGACCCAGTACTTC | CASSLISTSGGGKTQYF
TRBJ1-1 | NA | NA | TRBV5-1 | TGCGCCAGCAGCCCCCTTTCAGGGGCTCGGGCGGACACTGAAGCTTTCTTT | CASSPLSGARADTEAFF
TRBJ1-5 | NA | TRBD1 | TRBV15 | TGTGCCACCAGCCGGGACAGAGGAAGCAATCAGCCCCAGCATTTT | CATSRDRGSNQPQHF
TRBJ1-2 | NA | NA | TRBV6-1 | TGTGCCAGCAGTGAGGGCATAGGGAGCTTCTATGGCTACACCTTC | CASSEGIGSFYGYTF
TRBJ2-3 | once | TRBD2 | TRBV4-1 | TGCGCCAGCAGCCTGGGGACTAGCGGGGGGACGAGAGGGGCAGATACGCAGTATTTT | CASSLGTSGGTRGADTQYF
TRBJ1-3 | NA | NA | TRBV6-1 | TGTGCCAGCTTCCCGGGGTGGCTCTCTGGAAACACCATATATTTT | CASFPGWLSGNTIYF
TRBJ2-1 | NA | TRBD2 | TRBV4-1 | TGCGCCAGCAGCCAAGATAAAGGGGAGACTAGCGGGGGGTATGGGATTAATGAGCAGTTCTTC | CASSQDKGETSGGYGINEQFF
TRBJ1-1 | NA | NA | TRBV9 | TGTGCCAGCAGCCCCGGGAGGGGCTTGACTGAAGCTTTCTTT | CASSPGRGLTEAFF
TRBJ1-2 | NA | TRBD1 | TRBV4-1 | TGCGCCAGCAGCTCCGGGACAGGGGCAAGGGTAACGGATGGCTACACCTTC | CASSSGTGARVTDGYTF
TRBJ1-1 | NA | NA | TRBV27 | TGTGCCAGCAACAAGGGGGTAACCAACACTGAAGCTTTCTTT | CASNKGVTNTEAFF
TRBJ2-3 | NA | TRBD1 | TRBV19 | TGTGCCTCAAACTCTCGGGACAGAAGAAGGGATACGCAGTATTTT | CASNSRDRRRDTQYF
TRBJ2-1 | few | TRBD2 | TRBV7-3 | TGTGCCAGCAGCTTAGGTCTGGGACTAGCGGGGCGTAGCTCCTACAATGAGCAGTTCTTC | CASSLGLGLAGRSSYNEQFF
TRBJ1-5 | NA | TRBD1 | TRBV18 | TGTGCCAGCTCACCCCTGTCAGGGGGAGACCAGCCCCAGCATTTT | CASSPLSGGDQPQHF
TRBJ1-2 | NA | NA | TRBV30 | TGTGCCTCAAAGCCAGGGAACTATGGCTACACCTTC | CASKPGNYGYTF
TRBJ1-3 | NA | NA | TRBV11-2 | TGTGCCAGCCGGCCTAGCACAGCCGGGGGAAACACCATATATTTT | CASRPSTAGGNTIYF
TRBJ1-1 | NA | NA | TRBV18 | TGTGCCAGCTCAGAGGTGAACACTGAAGCTTTCTTT | CASSEVNTEAFF
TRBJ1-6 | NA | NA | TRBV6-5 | TGTGCCAGCAGTTACTCGAGGCAGTCGACCAATTCACCCCTCCACTTT | CASSYSRQSTNSPLHF
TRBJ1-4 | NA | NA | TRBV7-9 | TGTGCCAGCAGATTTGGGTGGCAGGGCGCACCCGAAAAACTGTTTTTT | CASRFGWQGAPEKLFF
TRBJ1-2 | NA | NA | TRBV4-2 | TGTGCCAGCAGCCAAGCCGAGGGAGGAGTCGGGGGCTACACCTTC | CASSQAEGGVGGYTF
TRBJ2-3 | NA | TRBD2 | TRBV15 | TGTGCCACCAGCAGAGCGGCTAGCGGGGGGGCCGCAGATACGCAGTATTTT | CATSRAASGGAADTQYF
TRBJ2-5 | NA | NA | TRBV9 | TGTGCCAGCAGCGTAGGAAGCGGGCCCTTCCAAGAGACCCAGTACTTC | CASSVGSGPFQETQYF
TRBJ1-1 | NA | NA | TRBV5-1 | TGCGCCAGCAGCTTTGAAAACCAACGGTCCACTGAAGCTTTCTTT | CASSFENQRSTEAFF
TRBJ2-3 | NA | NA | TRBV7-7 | TGTGCCAGCAGCGACGGAGGGGATAGCACAGATACGCAGTATTTT | CASSDGGDSTDTQYF
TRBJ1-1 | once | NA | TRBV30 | TGTGCCTGGAGTCCCCCAGATAACACTGAAGCTTTCTTT | CAWSPPDNTEAFF
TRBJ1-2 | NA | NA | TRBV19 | TGTGCCAGTATTTCCCCAGGGAACTATGGCTACACCTTC | CASISPGNYGYTF
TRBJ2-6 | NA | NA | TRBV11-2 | TGTGCCAGCGAGCAACCTGGGGCCAACGTCCTGACTTTC | CASEQPGANVLTF
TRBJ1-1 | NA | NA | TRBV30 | TGTGCCTGGAGTGTACGATCCCGAGGGGGATATACTGAAGCTTTCTTT | CAWSVRSRGGYTEAFF
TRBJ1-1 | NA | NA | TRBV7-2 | TGTGCCAGCAGCCAAGATCAGGGTGTAGGCACTGAAGCTTTCTTT | CASSQDQGVGTEAFF
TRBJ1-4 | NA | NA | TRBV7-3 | TGTGCCAGCAGCTTAATGCCGGGAGGAGAAAAACTGTTTTTT | CASSLMPGGEKLFF
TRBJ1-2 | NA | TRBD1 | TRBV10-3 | TGTGCCATCGGGCCGGGACAGGGTATCAATGGCTACACCTTC | CAIGPGQGINGYTF
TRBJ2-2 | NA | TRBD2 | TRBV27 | TGTGCCAGCAGTCCCGGACTAGCGGGGGGGAGTCCCGGGGAGCTGTTTTTT | CASSPGLAGGSPGELFF
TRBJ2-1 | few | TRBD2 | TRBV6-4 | TGTGCCAGCAGTGAGCGGGGGAACAATGAGCAGTTCTTC | CASSERGNNEQFF
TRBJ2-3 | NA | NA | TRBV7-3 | TGTGCCAGCAGCCCCACTAGCACAGATACGCAGTATTTT | CASSPTSTDTQYF
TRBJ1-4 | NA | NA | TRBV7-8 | TGTGCCAGCAGCCGGTCCTTGGACAGCCTGGGGATGTCACTGTTTTTT | CASSRSLDSLGMSLFF
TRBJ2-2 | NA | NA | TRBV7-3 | TGTGCCAGCAGCGCTTCGGTCGGGGAGCTGTTTTTT | CASSASVGELFF
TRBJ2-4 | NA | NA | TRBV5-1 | TGCGCCAGCAGCGTGGACAGCTCAAACATTCAGTACTTC | CASSVDSSNIQYF
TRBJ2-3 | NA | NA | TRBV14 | TGTGCCAGCAGCCAAGGACTCCGACTAGGGAGCACAGATACGCAGTATTTT | CASSQGLRLGSTDTQYF